This T cell receptor (beta chain) was found in a study of blood T cell repertoires in COVID-19. For the study at large: Both acute and convalescent COVID-19 samples were obtained from the United States, Italy and Spain. Sample material is recorded as cDNA or gDNA derived from T cells, B-cell-depleted T cells, or PBMCs.

Germline trimming cut 7 bases from V and 3 bases from J; bases unmatched to any gene: 6. The CDR3 sequence is 13 residues long. Germline CDR1 reads MNHEY; CDR2 reads SVGAGI. Original analysis: From reference gene primer amplification, estimates of nucleated cell counts were derived. Assay used: immunoSEQ multiplex PCR; TCRdb lists only in-frame clones, some missing. V, J and clone size derive from that table, while D and trimming were established from the DNA sequence. The sample has 300,000 or so clones; roughly 90% are singletons. The TCR comes from a man in his sixties who had recovered from COVID-19. Sequencing was carried out using PBMCs or T cells enriched from blood (not recorded which). The chain employs TRBV6-5 and TRBJ2-7; TRBD1 matches 7 bases. The CDR3 DNA follows: TGTGCCAGCAACCCGGGACAGCTCTACGAGCAGTACTTC. Protein product: CASNPGQLYEQYF.